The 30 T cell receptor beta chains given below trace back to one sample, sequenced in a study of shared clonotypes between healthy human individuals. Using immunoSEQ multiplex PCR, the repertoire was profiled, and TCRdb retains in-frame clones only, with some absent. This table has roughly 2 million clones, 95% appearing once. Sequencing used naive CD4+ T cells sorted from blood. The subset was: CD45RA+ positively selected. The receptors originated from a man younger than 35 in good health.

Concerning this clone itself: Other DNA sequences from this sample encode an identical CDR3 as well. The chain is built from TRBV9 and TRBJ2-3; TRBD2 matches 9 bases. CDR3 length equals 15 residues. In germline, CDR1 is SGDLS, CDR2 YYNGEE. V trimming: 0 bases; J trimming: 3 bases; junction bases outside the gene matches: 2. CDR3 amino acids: CASSVALAGTDTQYF. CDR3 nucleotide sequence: TGTGCCAGCAGCGTAGCGCTAGCGGGAACAGATACGCAGTATTTT.

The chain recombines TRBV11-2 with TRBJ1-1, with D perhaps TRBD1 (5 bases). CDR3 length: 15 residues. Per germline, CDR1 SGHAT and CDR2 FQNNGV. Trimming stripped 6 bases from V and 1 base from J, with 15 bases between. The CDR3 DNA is TGTGCCAGCAGGGCCTGGGGGAGAGGGAACACTGAAGCTTTCTTT. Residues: CASRAWGRGNTEAFF.

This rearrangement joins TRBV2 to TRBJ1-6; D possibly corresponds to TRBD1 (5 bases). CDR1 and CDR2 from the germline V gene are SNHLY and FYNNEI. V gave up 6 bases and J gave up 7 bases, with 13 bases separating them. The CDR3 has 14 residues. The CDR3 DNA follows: TGTGCCAGCAGACGGGACGCCGAGAATTCACCCCTCCACTTT. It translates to CASRRDAENSPLHF. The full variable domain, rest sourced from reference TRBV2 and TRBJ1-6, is EPEVTQTPSHQVTQMGQEVILRCVPISNHLYFYWYRQILGQKVEFLVSFYNNEISEKSEIFDDQFSVERPDGSNFTLKIRSTKLEDSAMYFCASRRDAENSPLHFGNGTRLTVT.

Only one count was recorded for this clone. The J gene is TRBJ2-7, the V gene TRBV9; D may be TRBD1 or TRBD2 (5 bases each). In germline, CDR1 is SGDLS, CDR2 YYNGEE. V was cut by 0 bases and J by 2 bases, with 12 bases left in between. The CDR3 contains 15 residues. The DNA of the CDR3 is TGTGCCAGCAGCGTAGACGGGGCTCCGACCTACGAGCAGTACTTC. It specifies CASSVDGAPTYEQYF.

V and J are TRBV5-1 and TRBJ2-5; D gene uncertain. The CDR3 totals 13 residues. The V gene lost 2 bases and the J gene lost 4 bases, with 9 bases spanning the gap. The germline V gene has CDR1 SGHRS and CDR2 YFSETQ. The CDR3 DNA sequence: TGCGCCAGCAGCTTCTTTGACGGAGAGACCCAGTACTTC. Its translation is CASSFFDGETQYF.

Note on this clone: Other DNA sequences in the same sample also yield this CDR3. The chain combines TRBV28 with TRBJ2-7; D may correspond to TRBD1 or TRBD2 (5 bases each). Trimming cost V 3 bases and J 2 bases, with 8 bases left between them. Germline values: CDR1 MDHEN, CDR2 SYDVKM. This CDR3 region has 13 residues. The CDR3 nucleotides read TGTGCCAGCAGTTTTCAGGGACCCTACGAGCAGTACTTC. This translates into CASSFQGPYEQYF.

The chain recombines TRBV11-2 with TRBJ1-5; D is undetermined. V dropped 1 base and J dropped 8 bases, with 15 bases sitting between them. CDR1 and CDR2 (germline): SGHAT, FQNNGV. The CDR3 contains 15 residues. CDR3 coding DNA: TGTGCCAGCAGCTTAGGCCGTTATGGTGTGGAGCCCCAGCATTTT. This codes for CASSLGRYGVEPQHF.

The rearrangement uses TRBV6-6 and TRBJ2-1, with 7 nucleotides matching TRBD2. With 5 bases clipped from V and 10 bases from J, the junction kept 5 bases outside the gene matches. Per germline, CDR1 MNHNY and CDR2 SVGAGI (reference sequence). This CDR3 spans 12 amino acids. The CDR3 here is CASSRTSGEQFF. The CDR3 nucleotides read TGTGCCAGCAGTAGGACTAGTGGGGAGCAGTTCTTC.

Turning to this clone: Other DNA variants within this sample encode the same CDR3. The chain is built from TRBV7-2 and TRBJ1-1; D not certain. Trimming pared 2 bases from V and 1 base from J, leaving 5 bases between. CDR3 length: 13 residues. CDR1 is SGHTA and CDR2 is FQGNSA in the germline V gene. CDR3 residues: CASSLWENTEAFF. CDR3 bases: TGTGCCAGCAGCTTATGGGAGAACACTGAAGCTTTCTTT. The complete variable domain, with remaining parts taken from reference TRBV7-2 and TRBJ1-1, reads GAGVSQSPSNKVTEKGKDVELRCDPISGHTALYWYRQSLGQGLEFLIYFQGNSAPDKSGLPSDRFSAERTGGSVSTLTIQRTQQEDSAVYLCASSLWENTEAFFGQGTRLTVV.

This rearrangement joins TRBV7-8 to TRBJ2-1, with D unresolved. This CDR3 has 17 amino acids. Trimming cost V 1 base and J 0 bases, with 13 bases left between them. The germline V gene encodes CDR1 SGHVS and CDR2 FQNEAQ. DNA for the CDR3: TGTGCCAGCAGCTTAGAGCCGACTGGTATCTCCTACAATGAGCAGTTCTTC. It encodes CASSLEPTGISYNEQFF.

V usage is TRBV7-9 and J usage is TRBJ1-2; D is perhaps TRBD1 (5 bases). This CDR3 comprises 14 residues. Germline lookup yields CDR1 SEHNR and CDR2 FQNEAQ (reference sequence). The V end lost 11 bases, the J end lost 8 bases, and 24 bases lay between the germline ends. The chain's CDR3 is CAGEDRGSQRGYTF. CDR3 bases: TGTGCCGGGGAAGATCGGGGGAGTCAGAGAGGCTACACCTTC.

The CDR3 is CASNDGASGLTYEQYF. CDR3 sequence (DNA): TGTGCCAGCAATGATGGGGCTAGCGGACTTACCTACGAGCAGTACTTC. The chain combines TRBV2 with TRBJ2-7; 7 positions match TRBD2. The CDR3 is made up of 16 amino acids. V shed 7 bases and J 2 bases; nucleotides not matched to a gene: 14. Germline V gene sequence: CDR1 SNHLY, CDR2 FYNNEI.

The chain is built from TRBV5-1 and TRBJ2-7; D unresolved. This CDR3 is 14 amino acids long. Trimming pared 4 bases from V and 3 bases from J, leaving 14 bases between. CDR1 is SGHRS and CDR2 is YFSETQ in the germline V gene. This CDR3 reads CASSQGPGSYEQYF. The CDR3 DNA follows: TGCGCCAGCAGCCAAGGACCAGGCAGCTACGAGCAGTACTTC.

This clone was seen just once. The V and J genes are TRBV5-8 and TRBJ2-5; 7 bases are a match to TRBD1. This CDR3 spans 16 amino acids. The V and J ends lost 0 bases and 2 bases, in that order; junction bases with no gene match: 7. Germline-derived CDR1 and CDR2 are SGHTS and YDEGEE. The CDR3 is CASSLGYSTGQETQYF. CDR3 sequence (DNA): TGTGCCAGCAGCTTGGGGTATTCGACAGGGCAAGAGACCCAGTACTTC. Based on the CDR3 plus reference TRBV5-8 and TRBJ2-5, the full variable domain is EAGVTQSPTHLIKTRGQQATLRCSPISGHTSVYWYQQALGLGLQFLLWYDEGEERNRGNFPPRFSGRQFPNYSSELNVNALELEDSALYLCASSLGYSTGQETQYFGPGTRLLVL.

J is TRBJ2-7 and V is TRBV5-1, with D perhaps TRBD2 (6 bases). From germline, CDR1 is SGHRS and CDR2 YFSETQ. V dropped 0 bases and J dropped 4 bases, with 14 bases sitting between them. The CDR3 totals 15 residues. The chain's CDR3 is CASSLEAGKHYEQYF. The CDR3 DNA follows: TGCGCCAGCAGCTTGGAGGCGGGAAAACATTACGAGCAGTACTTC.

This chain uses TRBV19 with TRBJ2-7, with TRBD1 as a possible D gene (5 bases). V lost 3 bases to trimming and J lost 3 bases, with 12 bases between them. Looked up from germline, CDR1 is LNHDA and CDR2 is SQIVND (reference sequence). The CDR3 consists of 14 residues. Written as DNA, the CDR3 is TGTGCCAGTAGTATTGGGGCGGTTCACTACGAGCAGTACTTC. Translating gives CASSIGAVHYEQYF.

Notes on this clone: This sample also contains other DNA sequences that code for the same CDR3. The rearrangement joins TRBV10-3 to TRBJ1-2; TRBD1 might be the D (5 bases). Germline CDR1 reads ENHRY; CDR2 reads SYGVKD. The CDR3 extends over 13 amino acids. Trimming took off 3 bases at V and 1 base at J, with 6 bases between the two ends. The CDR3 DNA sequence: TGTGCCATCAGTGACGGGGGTAACTATGGCTACACCTTC. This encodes CAISDGGNYGYTF.

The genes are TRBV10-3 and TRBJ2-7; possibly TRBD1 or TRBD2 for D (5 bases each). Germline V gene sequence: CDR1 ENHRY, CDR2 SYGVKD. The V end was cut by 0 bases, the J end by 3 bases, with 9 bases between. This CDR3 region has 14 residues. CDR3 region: CAISESGVNYEQYF. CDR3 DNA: TGTGCCATCAGTGAGTCGGGGGTTAACTACGAGCAGTACTTC.

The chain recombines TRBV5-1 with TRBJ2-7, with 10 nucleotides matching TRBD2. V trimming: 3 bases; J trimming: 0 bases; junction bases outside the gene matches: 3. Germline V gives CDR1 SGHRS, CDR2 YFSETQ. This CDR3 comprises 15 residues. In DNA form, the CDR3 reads TGCGCCAGCAGCTGGGCTAGCGGGAGCTCCTACGAGCAGTACTTC. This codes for CASSWASGSSYEQYF. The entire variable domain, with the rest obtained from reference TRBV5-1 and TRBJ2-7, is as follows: KAGVTQTPRYLIKTRGQQVTLSCSPISGHRSVSWYQQTPGQGLQFLFEYFSETQRNKGNFPGRFSGRQFSNSRSEMNVSTLELGDSALYLCASSWASGSSYEQYFGPGTRLTVT.

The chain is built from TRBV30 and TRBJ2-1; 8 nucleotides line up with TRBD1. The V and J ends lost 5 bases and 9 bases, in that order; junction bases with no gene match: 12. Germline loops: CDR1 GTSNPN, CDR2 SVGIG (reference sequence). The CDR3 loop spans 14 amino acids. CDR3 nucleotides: TGTGCCTGGTCCCGGGACAGGTTGGGCGGTGAGCAGTTCTTC. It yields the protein CAWSRDRLGGEQFF.

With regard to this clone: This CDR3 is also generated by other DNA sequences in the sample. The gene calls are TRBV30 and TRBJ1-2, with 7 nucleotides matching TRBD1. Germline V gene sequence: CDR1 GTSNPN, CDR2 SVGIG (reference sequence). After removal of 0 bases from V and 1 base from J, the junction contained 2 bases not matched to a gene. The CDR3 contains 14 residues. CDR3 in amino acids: CAWSVQGGNYGYTF. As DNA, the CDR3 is TGTGCCTGGAGTGTGCAGGGGGGTAACTATGGCTACACCTTC.

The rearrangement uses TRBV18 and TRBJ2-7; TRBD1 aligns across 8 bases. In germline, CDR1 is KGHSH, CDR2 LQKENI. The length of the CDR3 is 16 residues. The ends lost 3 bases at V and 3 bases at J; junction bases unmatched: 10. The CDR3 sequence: CASSPLTGTGYYEQYF. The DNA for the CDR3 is TGTGCCAGCTCACCCCTGACCGGGACAGGTTACTACGAGCAGTACTTC.

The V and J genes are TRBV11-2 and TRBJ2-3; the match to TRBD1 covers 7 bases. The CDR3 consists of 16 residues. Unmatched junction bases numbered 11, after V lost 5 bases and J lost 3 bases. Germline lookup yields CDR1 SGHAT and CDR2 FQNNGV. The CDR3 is CASSVGGQVGTDTQYF. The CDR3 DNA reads TGTGCCAGCAGCGTAGGCGGACAGGTCGGGACAGATACGCAGTATTTT.

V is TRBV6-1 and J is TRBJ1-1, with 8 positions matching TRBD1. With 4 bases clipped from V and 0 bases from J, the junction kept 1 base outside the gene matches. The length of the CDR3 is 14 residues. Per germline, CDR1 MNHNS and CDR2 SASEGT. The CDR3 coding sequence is TGTGCCAGCAGTGCGGGACAGGTGAACACTGAAGCTTTCTTT. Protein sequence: CASSAGQVNTEAFF.

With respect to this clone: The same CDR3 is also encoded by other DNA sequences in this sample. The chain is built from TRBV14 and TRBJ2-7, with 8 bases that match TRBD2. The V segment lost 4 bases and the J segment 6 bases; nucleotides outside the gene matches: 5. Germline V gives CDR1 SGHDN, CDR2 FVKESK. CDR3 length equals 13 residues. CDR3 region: CASSPRLAGEQYF. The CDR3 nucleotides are TGTGCCAGCAGCCCCCGTCTAGCGGGCGAGCAGTACTTC.

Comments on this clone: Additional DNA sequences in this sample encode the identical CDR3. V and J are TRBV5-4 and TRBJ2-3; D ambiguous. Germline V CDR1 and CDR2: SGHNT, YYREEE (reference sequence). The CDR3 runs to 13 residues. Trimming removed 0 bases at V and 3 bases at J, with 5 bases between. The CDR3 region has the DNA TGTGCCAGCAGCTTGGTGGGTACAGATACGCAGTATTTT. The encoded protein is CASSLVGTDTQYF.

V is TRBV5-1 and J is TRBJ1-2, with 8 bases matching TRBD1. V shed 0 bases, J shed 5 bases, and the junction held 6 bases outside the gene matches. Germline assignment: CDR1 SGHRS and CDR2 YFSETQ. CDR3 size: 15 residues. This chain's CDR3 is CASSLARGQDYGYTF. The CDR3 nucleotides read TGCGCCAGCAGCTTGGCTCGGGGACAGGATTATGGCTACACCTTC. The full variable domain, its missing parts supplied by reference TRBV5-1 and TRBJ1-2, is KAGVTQTPRYLIKTRGQQVTLSCSPISGHRSVSWYQQTPGQGLQFLFEYFSETQRNKGNFPGRFSGRQFSNSRSEMNVSTLELGDSALYLCASSLARGQDYGYTFGSGTRLTVV.

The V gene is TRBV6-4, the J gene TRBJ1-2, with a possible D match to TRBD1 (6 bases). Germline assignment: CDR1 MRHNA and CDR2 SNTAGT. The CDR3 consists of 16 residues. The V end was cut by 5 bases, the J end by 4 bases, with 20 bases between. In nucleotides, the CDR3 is TGTGCCAGCAGTATGCGACCGGGACAAGCCGCCTATGGCTACACCTTC. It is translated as CASSMRPGQAAYGYTF.

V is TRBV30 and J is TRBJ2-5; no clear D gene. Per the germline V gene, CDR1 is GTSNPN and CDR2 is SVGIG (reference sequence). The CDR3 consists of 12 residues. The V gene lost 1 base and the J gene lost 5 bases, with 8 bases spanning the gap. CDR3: CAWSESMETQYF. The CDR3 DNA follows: TGTGCCTGGAGTGAATCTATGGAGACCCAGTACTTC.

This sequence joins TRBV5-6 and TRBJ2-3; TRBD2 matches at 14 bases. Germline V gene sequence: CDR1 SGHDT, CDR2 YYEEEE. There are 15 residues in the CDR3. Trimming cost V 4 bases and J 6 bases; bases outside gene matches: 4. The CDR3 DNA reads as TGTGCCAGCAGCACGGGACTAGCGGGAGTTGATACGCAGTATTTT. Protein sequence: CASSTGLAGVDTQYF. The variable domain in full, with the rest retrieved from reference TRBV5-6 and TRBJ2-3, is DAGVTQSPTHLIKTRGQQVTLRCSPKSGHDTVSWYQQALGQGPQFIFQYYEEEERQRGNFPDRFSGHQFPNYSSELNVNALLLGDSALYLCASSTGLAGVDTQYFGPGTRLTVL.